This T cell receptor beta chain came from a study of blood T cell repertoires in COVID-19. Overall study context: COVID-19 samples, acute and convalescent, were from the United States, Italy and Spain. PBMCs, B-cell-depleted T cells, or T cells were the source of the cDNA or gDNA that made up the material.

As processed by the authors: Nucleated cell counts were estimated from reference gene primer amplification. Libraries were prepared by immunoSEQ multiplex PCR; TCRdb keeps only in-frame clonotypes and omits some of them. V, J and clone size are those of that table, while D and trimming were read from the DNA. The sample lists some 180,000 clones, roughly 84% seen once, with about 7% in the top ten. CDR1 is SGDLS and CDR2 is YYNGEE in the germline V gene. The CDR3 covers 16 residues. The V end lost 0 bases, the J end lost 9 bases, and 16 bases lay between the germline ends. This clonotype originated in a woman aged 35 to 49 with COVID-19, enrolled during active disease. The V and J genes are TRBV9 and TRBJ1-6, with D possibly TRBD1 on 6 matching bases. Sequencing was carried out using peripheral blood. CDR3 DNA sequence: TGTGCCAGCAGCGTAGCTAGTAGGGGGGGCGCTTCACCCCTCCACTTT. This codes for CASSVASRGGASPLHF.